This TCR beta chain was sequenced during a study of shared clonotypes between healthy human individuals. Study-wide points: An effect of sequencing depth on clonotype sharing among donors was expected. Several donors held approximately 4.6% of naive CD4 clonotypes in common. Compared with clonotypes that all four donors shared, non-shared clonotypes had lower generation probabilities.

Comments on this clone: Its target is not known.

When replicate PCRs were run on sorted subsets, they used 200 to 250 ng DNA, 30,000 to 35,000 T cell genomes. Using immunoSEQ multiplex PCR, the repertoire was profiled, and TCRdb retains in-frame clones only, with some absent. The sample records a few million clones, 93% being singletons. The origin of this receptor is a man younger than 35 in good health. Some clones in this sample may be carry-over from other donors' samples. The source material was naive CD4+ T cells from PBMCs. Subset specified: CD45RA+ positively selected.

In DNA, the CDR3 is TGTGCCAGCAGTCTCCTAGGGGTACTGAGCAATCAGCCCCAGCATTTT. Its protein product is CASSLLGVLSNQPQHF. This rearrangement joins TRBV27 to TRBJ1-5; maybe TRBD1 (5 bases). V was trimmed by 5 bases and J by 1 base, leaving 15 bases between them. The CDR3 totals 16 residues. Germline assignment: CDR1 MNHEY and CDR2 SMNVEV (reference sequence).